The next 4 T cell receptor beta chains were all read from a single sample in a study of blood T cell repertoires in COVID-19. Generated by immunoSEQ multiplex PCR, the TCRdb table keeps only in-frame clones and is missing some. The table records 350,000 to 450,000 clones, 91% of them present only once. The material sequenced was PBMCs or T cells enriched from blood (not recorded which). Source of these receptors: a middle-aged woman who had been exposed to COVID-19.

The chain is built from TRBV7-9 and TRBJ2-5; no firm D call. V lost 5 bases and J 5 bases, leaving 18 bases between the germline ends. Germline V gene data show CDR1 as SEHNR and CDR2 as FQNEAQ (reference sequence). The CDR3 is 15 amino acids. The CDR3 loop reads CASSLHPRLSETQYF. In DNA, the CDR3 is TGTGCCAGCAGCCTCCACCCTAGATTATCGGAGACCCAGTACTTC.

The rearrangement joins TRBV7-9 to TRBJ2-2, with a possible D match to TRBD2 (5 bases). The CDR3 consists of 16 residues. Germline lookup yields CDR1 SEHNR and CDR2 FQNEAQ (reference sequence). V dropped 5 bases and J dropped 5 bases, with 18 bases sitting between them. CDR3 coding DNA: TGTGCCAGCAGCCCCGAGTCAGTTTGGAGGACCGGGGAGCTGTTTTTT. This translates into CASSPESVWRTGELFF. Variable domain in full (rest from reference TRBV7-9 and TRBJ2-2): DTGVSQNPRHKITKRGQNVTFRCDPISEHNRLYWYRQTLGQGPEFLTYFQNEAQLEKSRLLSDRFSAERPKGSFSTLEIQRTEQGDSAMYLCASSPESVWRTGELFFGEGSRLTVL.

This clone was seen once. V gene TRBV6-5 combines with J gene TRBJ2-7; 8 bases agree with TRBD2. The CDR3 consists of 15 residues. The V segment lost 0 bases and the J segment 5 bases; nucleotides outside the gene matches: 6. Per germline, CDR1 MNHEY and CDR2 SVGAGI. CDR3 sequence (DNA): TGTGCCAGCAGTTACTCCCGGGAGGGGGTCAACGAGCAGTACTTC. It translates to CASSYSREGVNEQYF.

This rearrangement joins TRBV11-2 to TRBJ1-4; 10 bases match TRBD1. CDR3 length equals 16 residues. The V gene end was trimmed by 5 bases and the J gene end by 7 bases; junction bases not matched to a gene: 10. Germline CDR1 and CDR2: SGHAT and FQNNGV. CDR3 protein: CASSLGDRGRGEKLFF. As DNA, the CDR3 is TGTGCCAGCAGCCTCGGGGACAGGGGAAGAGGTGAAAAACTGTTTTTT. Full variable domain (rest looked up from reference TRBV11-2 and TRBJ1-4): EAGVAQSPRYKIIEKRQSVAFWCNPISGHATLYWYQQILGQGPKLLIQFQNNGVVDDSQLPKDRFSAERLKGVDSTLKIQPAKLEDSAVYLCASSLGDRGRGEKLFFGSGTQLSVL.